This T cell receptor beta chain originates from a study of OX40 agonist ivuxolimab in advanced cancers. Germline trimming cut 6 bases from V and 5 bases from J; bases unmatched to any gene: 5. Germline values: CDR1 MDHEN, CDR2 SYDVKM. The CDR3 has 14 amino acids. TCRdb keeps only in-frame clones here, not all; method: immunoSEQ multiplex PCR. This table has about 64,000 clones, around 80% appearing once. This clonotype originated in an adult with an advanced solid tumor such as melanoma, head and neck, liver or kidney cancer. Sequences were derived from CD4+ or CD8+ T cells sorted from blood, sampled in a trial of the OX40 agonist ivuxolimab. The chain carries TRBV28 and TRBJ1-1; TRBD1 matches at 11 bases. In nucleotides, the CDR3 is TGTGCCAGCAGGAACGGACAGGGGGCAACTGAAGCTTTCTTT. Translation: CASRNGQGATEAFF.